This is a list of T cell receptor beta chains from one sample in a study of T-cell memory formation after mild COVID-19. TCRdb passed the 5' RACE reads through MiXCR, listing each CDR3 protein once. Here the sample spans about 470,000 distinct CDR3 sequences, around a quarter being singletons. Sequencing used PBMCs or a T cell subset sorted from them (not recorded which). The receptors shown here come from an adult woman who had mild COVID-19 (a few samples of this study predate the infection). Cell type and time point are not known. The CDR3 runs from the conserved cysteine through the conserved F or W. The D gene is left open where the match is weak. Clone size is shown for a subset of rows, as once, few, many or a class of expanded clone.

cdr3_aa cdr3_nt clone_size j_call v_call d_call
CSAYNRGSYGYTF TGCAGTGCGTACAACAGGGGCTCCTATGGCTACACCTTC NA TRBJ1-2 TRBV20-1 TRBD1
CATRPYSGANVLTF TGTGCCACCCGGCCCTACAGCGGGGCCAACGTCCTGACTTTC many TRBJ2-6 TRBV27 NA
CSASPGGDTEAFF TGCAGTGCCAGCCCCGGGGGGGACACTGAAGCTTTCTTT NA TRBJ1-1 TRBV20-1 NA
CASSKGGRNEKLFF TGTGCCAGCAGCAAAGGGGGCAGGAATGAAAAACTGTTTTTT once TRBJ1-4 TRBV21-1 NA
CSAREQGSGANVLTF TGCAGTGCTAGAGAGCAGGGCTCTGGGGCCAACGTCCTGACTTTC NA TRBJ2-6 TRBV20-1 NA
CASSPDFSYEQYF TGTGCCAGCAGCCCGGATTTCTCCTACGAGCAGTACTTC NA TRBJ2-7 TRBV14 NA
CASSLSFGTRYNEQFF TGTGCCAGCAGCTTAAGTTTCGGGACGAGGTACAATGAGCAGTTCTTC few TRBJ2-1 TRBV5-6 NA
CASSFGGANTEAFF TGTGCCAGCAGTTTTGGGGGGGCGAACACTGAAGCTTTCTTT few TRBJ1-1 TRBV12-3/TRBV12-4 NA
CASSSPDRGVSYEQYF TGTGCCAGCAGCTCACCGGACAGAGGCGTCTCCTACGAGCAGTACTTC few TRBJ2-7 TRBV7-6 NA
CASSLGGSHPGAYEQYF TGCGCCAGCAGCTTGGGCGGGTCACACCCGGGCGCCTACGAGCAGTACTTC NA TRBJ2-7 TRBV5-1 NA
CASSQLRGGGDEQFF TGTGCCAGCAGCCAACTACGCGGGGGGGGCGATGAGCAGTTCTTC many TRBJ2-1 TRBV7-9 TRBD2
CASSPHPGTGPVQYF TGTGCCAGCAGCCCTCATCCCGGGACAGGGCCGGTGCAGTACTTC NA TRBJ2-7 TRBV11-2 TRBD1
CASSWGQGGETQYF TGCGCCAGCAGCTGGGGACAGGGGGGAGAGACCCAGTACTTC NA TRBJ2-5 TRBV5-1 TRBD1
CASRSGGSTDTQYF TGCGCCAGCAGGTCCGGGGGTTCCACAGATACGCAGTATTTT many TRBJ2-3 TRBV5-1 NA
CASSKIGGSYEQYF TGTGCCAGCAGCAAAATAGGTGGCTCCTACGAGCAGTACTTC NA TRBJ2-7 TRBV7-2 NA
CASSPTLSNTGELFF TGTGCTAGCAGCCCCACTCTTTCGAACACCGGGGAGCTGTTTTTT many TRBJ2-2 TRBV7-7 NA
CASSFGTFGAETQYF TGCGCCAGCAGCTTTGGGACCTTTGGGGCAGAGACCCAGTACTTC NA TRBJ2-5 TRBV5-1 NA
CASSLAGDNLRTGELFF TGTGCCAGCAGCCTAGCGGGGGATAACCTACGCACCGGGGAGCTGTTTTTT NA TRBJ2-2 TRBV9 TRBD2
CATSDRDREYPDTQYF TGTGCCACCAGTGATCGGGACAGGGAATACCCAGATACGCAGTATTTT NA TRBJ2-3 TRBV24-1 TRBD1
CAWSPDIWGTEAFF TGTGCCTGGAGTCCCGACATCTGGGGGACTGAAGCTTTCTTT NA TRBJ1-1 TRBV30 NA
CARQQTTSGGEQFF TGTGCCAGACAACAGACGACTAGCGGGGGGGAGCAGTTCTTC few TRBJ2-1 TRBV2 TRBD2
CASSLRGQGIASYGYTF TGTGCCAGCAGCCTGCGGGGACAGGGTATAGCTAGCTATGGCTACACCTTC NA TRBJ1-2 TRBV7-2 TRBD1
CASSSSDSNYGYTF TGTGCCAGCAGCTCCTCGGACAGCAACTATGGCTACACCTTC NA TRBJ1-2 TRBV6-5 NA